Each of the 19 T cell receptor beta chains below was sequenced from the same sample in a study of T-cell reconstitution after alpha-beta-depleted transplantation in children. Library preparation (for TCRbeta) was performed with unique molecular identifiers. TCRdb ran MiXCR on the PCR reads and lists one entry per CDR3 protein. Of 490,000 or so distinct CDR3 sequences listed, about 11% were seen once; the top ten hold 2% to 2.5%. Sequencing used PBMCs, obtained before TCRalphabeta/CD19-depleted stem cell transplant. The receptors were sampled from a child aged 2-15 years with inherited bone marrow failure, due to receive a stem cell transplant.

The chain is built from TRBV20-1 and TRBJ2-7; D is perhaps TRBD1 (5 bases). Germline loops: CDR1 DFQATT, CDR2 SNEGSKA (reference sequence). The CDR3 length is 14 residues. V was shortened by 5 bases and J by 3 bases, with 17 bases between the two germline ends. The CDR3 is CSAGSGRVSYEQYF. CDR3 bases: TGCAGTGCTGGAAGTGGCAGGGTAAGCTACGAGCAGTACTTC.

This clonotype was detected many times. The CDR3 DNA reads TGCAGTGCTAGACCCCAGGGGTCGGGGGCCAACGTCCTGACTTTC. Amino acid sequence: CSARPQGSGANVLTF. The V gene is TRBV20-1, the J gene TRBJ2-6; a possible D gene is TRBD1 (6 bases). Germline loops: CDR1 DFQATT, CDR2 SNEGSKA (reference sequence). The CDR3 has 15 amino acids. V shed 2 bases and J shed 4 bases, with 12 bases lying between them.

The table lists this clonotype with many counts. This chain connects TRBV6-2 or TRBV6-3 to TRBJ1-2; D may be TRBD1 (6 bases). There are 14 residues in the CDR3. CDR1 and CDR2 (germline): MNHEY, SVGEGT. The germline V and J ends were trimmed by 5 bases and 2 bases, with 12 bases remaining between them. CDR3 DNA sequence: TGTGCCAGCAGTACAGGGACCTCAAACTATGGCTACACCTTC. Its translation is CASSTGTSNYGYTF.

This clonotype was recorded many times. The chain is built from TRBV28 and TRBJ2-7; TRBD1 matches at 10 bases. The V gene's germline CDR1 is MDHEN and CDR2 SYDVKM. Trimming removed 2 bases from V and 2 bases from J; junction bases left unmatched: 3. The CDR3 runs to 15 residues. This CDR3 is CASSLPGTGAYEQYF. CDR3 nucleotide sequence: TGTGCCAGCAGTTTACCCGGGACAGGGGCCTACGAGCAGTACTTC.

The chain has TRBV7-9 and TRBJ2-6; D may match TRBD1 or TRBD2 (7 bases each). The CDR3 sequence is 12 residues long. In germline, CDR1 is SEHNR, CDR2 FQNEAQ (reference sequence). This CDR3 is CAGGGWANVLTF. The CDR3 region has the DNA TGTGCGGGAGGGGGCTGGGCCAACGTCCTGACTTTC.

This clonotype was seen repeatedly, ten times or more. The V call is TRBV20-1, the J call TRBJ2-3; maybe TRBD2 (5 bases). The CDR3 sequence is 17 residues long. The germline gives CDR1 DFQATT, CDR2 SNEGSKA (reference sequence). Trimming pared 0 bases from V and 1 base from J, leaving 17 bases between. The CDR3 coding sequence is TGCAGTGCTAGAGATTTTAGGCGGAGCGGTCGCACAGATACGCAGTATTTT. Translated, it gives CSARDFRRSGRTDTQYF.

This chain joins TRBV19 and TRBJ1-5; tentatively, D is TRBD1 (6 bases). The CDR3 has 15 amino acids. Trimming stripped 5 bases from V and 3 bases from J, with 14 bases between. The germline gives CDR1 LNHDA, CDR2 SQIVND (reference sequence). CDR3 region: CASSPSDSFNQPQHF. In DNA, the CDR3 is TGTGCCAGTAGTCCGTCGGACAGCTTCAATCAGCCCCAGCATTTT.

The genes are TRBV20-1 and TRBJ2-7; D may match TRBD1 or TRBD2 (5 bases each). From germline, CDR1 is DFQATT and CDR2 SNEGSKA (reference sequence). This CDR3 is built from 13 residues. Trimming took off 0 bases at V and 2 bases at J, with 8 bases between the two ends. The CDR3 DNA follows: TGCAGTGCTAGAGATCTGGGGGCCTACGAGCAGTACTTC. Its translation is CSARDLGAYEQYF.

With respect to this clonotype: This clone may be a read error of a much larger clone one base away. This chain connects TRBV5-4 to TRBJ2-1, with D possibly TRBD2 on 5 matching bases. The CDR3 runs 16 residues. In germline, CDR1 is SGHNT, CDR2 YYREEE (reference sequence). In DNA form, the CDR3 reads TGTGCCATCAGCTTGGAGGCCCTTAGCTCCTACAATGAGCAGTTCTTC. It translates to CAISLEALSSYNEQFF.

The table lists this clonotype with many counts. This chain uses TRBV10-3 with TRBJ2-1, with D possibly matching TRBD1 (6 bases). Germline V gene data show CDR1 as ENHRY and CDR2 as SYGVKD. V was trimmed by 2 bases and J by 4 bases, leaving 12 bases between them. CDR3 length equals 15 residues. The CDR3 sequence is CAISERGHIYNEQFF. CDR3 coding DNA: TGTGCCATCAGTGAGAGGGGACACATATACAATGAGCAGTTCTTC.

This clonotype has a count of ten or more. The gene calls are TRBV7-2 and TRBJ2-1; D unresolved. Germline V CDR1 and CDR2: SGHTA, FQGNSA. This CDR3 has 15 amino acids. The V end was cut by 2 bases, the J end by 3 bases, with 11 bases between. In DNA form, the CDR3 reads TGTGCCAGCAGCTTATATCAAGTCTTCTACAATGAGCAGTTCTTC. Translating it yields CASSLYQVFYNEQFF.

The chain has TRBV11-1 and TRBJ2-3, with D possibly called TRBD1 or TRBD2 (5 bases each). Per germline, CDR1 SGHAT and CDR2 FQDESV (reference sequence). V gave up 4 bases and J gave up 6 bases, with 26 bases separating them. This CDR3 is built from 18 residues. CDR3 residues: CASSSPAGQVGVMDTQYF. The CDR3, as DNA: TGTGCCAGCAGCTCCCCGGCGGGTCAGGTGGGGGTCATGGATACGCAGTATTTT.

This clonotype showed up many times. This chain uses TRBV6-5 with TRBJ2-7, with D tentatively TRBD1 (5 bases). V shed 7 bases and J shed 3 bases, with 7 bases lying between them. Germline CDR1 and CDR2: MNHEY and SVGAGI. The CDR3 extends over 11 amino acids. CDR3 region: CASTGIYEQYF. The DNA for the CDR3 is TGTGCCAGCACAGGGATCTACGAGCAGTACTTC.

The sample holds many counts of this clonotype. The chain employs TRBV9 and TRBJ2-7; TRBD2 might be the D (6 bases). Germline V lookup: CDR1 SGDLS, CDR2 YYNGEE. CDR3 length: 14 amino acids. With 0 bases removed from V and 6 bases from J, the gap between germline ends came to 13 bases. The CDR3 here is CASSVGRTTGEQYF. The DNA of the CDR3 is TGTGCCAGCAGCGTAGGTCGGACTACAGGCGAGCAGTACTTC.

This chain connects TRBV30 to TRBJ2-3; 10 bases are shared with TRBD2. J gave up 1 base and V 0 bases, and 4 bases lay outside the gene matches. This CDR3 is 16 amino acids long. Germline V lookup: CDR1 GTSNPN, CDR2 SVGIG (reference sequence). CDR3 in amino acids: CAWSVEGTSGTDTQYF. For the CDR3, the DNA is TGTGCCTGGAGTGTAGAGGGGACTAGCGGCACAGATACGCAGTATTTT.

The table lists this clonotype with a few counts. The CDR3 sequence is CASSYQRGGEQYF. CDR3 DNA sequence: TGTGCCAGCAGTTACCAGAGGGGGGGAGAGCAGTACTTC. The chain links TRBV6-5 to TRBJ2-7; tentative D call: TRBD2 (7 bases). The V end was cut by 2 bases, the J end by 7 bases, with 12 bases between. CDR1 and CDR2 (germline): MNHEY, SVGAGI. The CDR3 loop spans 13 amino acids.

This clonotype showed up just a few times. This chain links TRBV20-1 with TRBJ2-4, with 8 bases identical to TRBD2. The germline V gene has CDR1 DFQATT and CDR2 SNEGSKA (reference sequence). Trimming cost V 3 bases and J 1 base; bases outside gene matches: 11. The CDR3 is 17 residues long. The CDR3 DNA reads TGCAGTGCTAGTGCTCTGGGAGCGGGAGCGGCCAAAAACATTCAGTACTTC. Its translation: CSASALGAGAAKNIQYF.

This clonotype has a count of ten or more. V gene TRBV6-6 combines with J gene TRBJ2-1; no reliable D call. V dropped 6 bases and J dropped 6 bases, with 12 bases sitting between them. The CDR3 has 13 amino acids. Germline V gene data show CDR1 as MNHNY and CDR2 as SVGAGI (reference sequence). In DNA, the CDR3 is TGTGCCAGCAGACCCATCGTCCTCAATGAGCAGTTCTTC. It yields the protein CASRPIVLNEQFF.

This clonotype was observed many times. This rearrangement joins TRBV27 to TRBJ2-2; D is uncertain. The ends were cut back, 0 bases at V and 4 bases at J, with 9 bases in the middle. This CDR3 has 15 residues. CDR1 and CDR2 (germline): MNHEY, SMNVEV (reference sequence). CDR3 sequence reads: CASSLSPRSTGELFF. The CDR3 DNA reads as TGTGCCAGCAGTTTATCGCCTCGAAGCACCGGGGAGCTGTTTTTT.